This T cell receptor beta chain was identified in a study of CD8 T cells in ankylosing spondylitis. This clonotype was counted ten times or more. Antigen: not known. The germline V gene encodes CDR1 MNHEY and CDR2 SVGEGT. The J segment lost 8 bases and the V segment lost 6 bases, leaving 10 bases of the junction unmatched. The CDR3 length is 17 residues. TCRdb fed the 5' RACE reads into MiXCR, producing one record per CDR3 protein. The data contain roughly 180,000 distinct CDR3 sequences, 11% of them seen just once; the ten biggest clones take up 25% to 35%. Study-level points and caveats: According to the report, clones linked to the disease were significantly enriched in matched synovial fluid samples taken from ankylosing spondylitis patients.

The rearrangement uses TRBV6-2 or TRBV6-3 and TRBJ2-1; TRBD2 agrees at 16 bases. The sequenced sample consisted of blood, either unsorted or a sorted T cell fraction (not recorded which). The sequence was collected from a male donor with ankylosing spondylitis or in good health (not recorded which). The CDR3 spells CASRPGTSGGALHEQFF. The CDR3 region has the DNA TGTGCCAGCAGACCCGGGACTAGCGGGGGGGCCTTGCATGAGCAGTTCTTC.